These 21 T cell receptor beta chains were sequenced from one sample in a study of human T cells and chemical hapten exposure. Time point defined: patch test 1, 2 weeks after DPC sensitization. Indicated treatment: therapeutic diphenylcyclopropenone sensitization with weekly scalp DPC. TCRdb reanalysed the RACE reads using MiXCR and keeps one entry per CDR3 protein. The sample yields about 360,000 distinct CDR3 sequences, 4.8% seen once. Sequencing was performed on whole blood, taken in connection with sensitization to the hapten diphenylcyclopropenone (DPC). The source of these receptors is a woman aged 45 to 65 with alopecia areata. Some clones in this sample may be carry-over from other donors' samples.

V is TRBV7-9 and J is TRBJ2-5; no clear D. The CDR3 runs 13 residues. Germline CDR1 is SEHNR and CDR2 is FQNEAQ (reference sequence). V was trimmed by 5 bases and J by 2 bases, leaving 9 bases between them. As DNA, the CDR3 is TGTGCCAGCAGCCCCGCCGCTCAAGAGACCCAGTACTTC. This codes for CASSPAAQETQYF.

There are many counts of this clonotype. The J gene is TRBJ2-5, the V gene TRBV29-1; 7 nucleotides align to TRBD1. The length of the CDR3 is 13 residues. The germline V gene has CDR1 SQVTM and CDR2 ANQGSEA. With V trimmed by 6 bases and J by 4 bases, 8 bases remained unmatched. CDR3 protein: CSVRDRVRETQYF. Here the CDR3 DNA reads TGCAGCGTGCGAGACAGGGTTCGAGAGACCCAGTACTTC. The full variable domain, rest sourced from reference TRBV29-1 and TRBJ2-5, is SAVISQKPSRDICQRGTSLTIQCQVDSQVTMMFWYRQQPGQSLTLIATANQGSEATYESGFVIDKFPISRPNLTFSTLTVSNMSPEDSSIYLCSVRDRVRETQYFGPGTRLLVL.

This clonotype was counted at least ten times. The chain's CDR3 is CASSSTGNTIYF. The CDR3 nucleotides read TGTGCCAGCAGTTCTACAGGAAACACCATATATTTT. This rearrangement joins TRBV6-5 to TRBJ1-3; D is uncertain. Trimming took off 4 bases at V and 4 bases at J, with 5 bases between the two ends. The CDR3 length is 12 residues. Germline V gene lookup returns CDR1 MNHEY and CDR2 SVGAGI.

This clonotype was recorded a few times. The V call is TRBV7-6, the J call TRBJ2-1, with a weak D call TRBD2 (7 bases). V lost 0 bases, J lost 10 bases, and 16 bases lay in between. Germline loops: CDR1 SGHVS, CDR2 FNYEAQ. The CDR3 runs to 15 residues. The CDR3 here is CASSLAGGVTGEQFF. The CDR3 DNA follows: TGTGCCAGCAGCTTAGCGGGAGGGGTTACAGGGGAGCAGTTCTTC.

This clonotype was seen ten or more times. The chain is built from TRBV20-1 and TRBJ1-6; 9 bases match TRBD1. With 0 bases clipped from V and 4 bases from J, the junction kept 4 bases outside the gene matches. CDR3 length: 16 amino acids. Germline V gene data show CDR1 as DFQATT and CDR2 as SNEGSKA (reference sequence). The CDR3 nucleotides are TGCAGTGCTAGAGATGGACAGGGGTGGTATAATTCACCCCTCCACTTT. Translated: CSARDGQGWYNSPLHF.

This chain joins TRBV14 and TRBJ2-4, with D unresolved. V was shortened by 0 bases and J by 3 bases, with 12 bases between the two germline ends. CDR3 size: 16 residues. Germline V gene sequence: CDR1 SGHDN, CDR2 FVKESK. As DNA, the CDR3 is TGTGCCAGCAGCCAAGATCGGAGAGGAGTCAAAAACATTCAGTACTTC. This codes for CASSQDRRGVKNIQYF.

Ten or more counts support this clonotype. The gene calls are TRBV10-3 and TRBJ2-5, with 9 positions matching TRBD1. This CDR3 is built from 13 residues. With 10 bases clipped from V and 5 bases from J, the junction kept 8 bases outside the gene matches. Germline CDR1 reads ENHRY; CDR2 reads SYGVKD. The CDR3 loop reads CASSRTGVETQYF. In DNA, the CDR3 is TGTGCCAGTTCGAGGACAGGGGTTGAGACCCAGTACTTC.

Many counts were recorded for this clonotype. The V and J genes are TRBV20-1 and TRBJ2-2, with D uncertain. The CDR3 contains 16 residues. With 1 base removed from V and 4 bases from J, the gap between germline ends came to 16 bases. Germline V gives CDR1 DFQATT, CDR2 SNEGSKA (reference sequence). CDR3 residues: CSARAALLWGTGELFF. The DNA for the CDR3 is TGCAGTGCTAGAGCCGCCCTCTTATGGGGCACCGGGGAGCTGTTTTTT.

This clonotype occurred many times. The chain recombines TRBV18 with TRBJ2-5; 9 bases align to TRBD1. Germline V gene data show CDR1 as KGHSH and CDR2 as LQKENI. This CDR3 contains 14 residues. Trimming took 1 base from V and 4 from J; bases not matched to a gene: 1. CDR3 sequence: CASSPLDRGETQYF. The CDR3 DNA is TGTGCCAGCTCACCACTGGACAGGGGAGAGACCCAGTACTTC.

This clonotype showed up just a few times. V usage is TRBV7-9 and J usage is TRBJ1-2, with a tentative D call TRBD1 (5 bases). The CDR3 is 18 amino acids. V lost 1 base, J lost 5 bases, and 23 bases lay in between. Germline V gene lookup returns CDR1 SEHNR and CDR2 FQNEAQ (reference sequence). The CDR3 loop reads CASSLDLGDAPPRYGYTF. CDR3 DNA: TGTGCCAGCAGCTTAGATTTGGGGGATGCCCCACCGCGATATGGCTACACCTTC.

There are many counts of this clonotype. The chain uses TRBV6-5 and TRBJ1-4; D may be TRBD1 (6 bases). The ends were cut back, 5 bases at V and 8 bases at J, with 12 bases in the middle. The germline CDR1 and CDR2 sequences are MNHEY and SVGAGI. The CDR3 length is 13 residues. The CDR3 region has the DNA TGTGCCAGCAGTCAGGGGCAGAGAGAAAAACTGTTTTTT. Translated, it gives CASSQGQREKLFF.

This clonotype was counted a few times. The J gene is TRBJ1-2, the V gene TRBV24-1; D is unresolved. With 4 bases removed from V and 2 bases from J, the gap between germline ends came to 16 bases. This CDR3 has 16 residues. Germline V gives CDR1 KGHDR, CDR2 SFDVKD. CDR3 bases: TGTGCCACCAGTGACCTAAAGAGAGGGCCGAACTATGGCTACACCTTC. This gives the protein CATSDLKRGPNYGYTF.

This clonotype was counted ten times or more. This chain joins TRBV6-5 and TRBJ2-7, with TRBD2 matching 7 bases. After removal of 6 bases from V and 7 bases from J, the junction contained 15 bases not matched to a gene. This CDR3 comprises 15 residues. In germline, CDR1 is MNHEY, CDR2 SVGAGI. CDR3 sequence (DNA): TGTGCCAGCAGGACAGTCGGGCTAGCGGCCTCGGAGCAGTACTTC. Protein sequence: CASRTVGLAASEQYF.

There are a few counts of this clonotype. The rearrangement joins TRBV5-1 to TRBJ1-1; tentatively, D is TRBD1 (6 bases). The CDR3 sequence is 13 residues long. The V gene lost 0 bases and the J gene lost 7 bases, with 10 bases spanning the gap. Germline-derived CDR1 and CDR2 are SGHRS and YFSETQ. In DNA form, the CDR3 reads TGCGCCAGCAGCTTGGCCGCAGGGGATGAAGCTTTCTTT. This gives the protein CASSLAAGDEAFF.

The rearrangement joins TRBV9 to TRBJ1-4; D might be TRBD1 (6 bases). With 4 bases removed from V and 3 bases from J, the gap between germline ends came to 10 bases. The CDR3 extends over 14 amino acids. Germline-derived CDR1 and CDR2 are SGDLS and YYNGEE. CDR3 loop: CASSQGSPNEKLFF. The CDR3 DNA reads TGTGCCAGCAGCCAGGGGAGCCCTAATGAAAAACTGTTTTTT.

V is TRBV2 and J is TRBJ1-3; possible D gene TRBD1, 5 bases. Per the germline V gene, CDR1 is SNHLY and CDR2 is FYNNEI. There are 15 residues in the CDR3. V shed 7 bases and J shed 0 bases, with 13 bases lying between them. CDR3 loop: CASTGQQSSGNTIYF. The CDR3 DNA sequence: TGTGCCAGCACGGGGCAACAATCCTCTGGAAACACCATATATTTT.

This clonotype has more than one count but fewer than ten. The CDR3 spells CASSPPSGTVNYGYTF. As DNA, the CDR3 is TGTGCCAGCAGTCCCCCCAGCGGGACCGTTAACTATGGCTACACCTTC. The rearrangement joins TRBV7-9 to TRBJ1-2; TRBD1 might be the D (5 bases). Trimming stripped 6 bases from V and 1 base from J, with 18 bases between. Germline CDR1 SEHNR, CDR2 FQNEAQ (reference sequence). This CDR3 is 16 amino acids long.

Comment on this clonotype: One end of the junction is discordant with germline, which a read error may explain. The chain combines TRBV20-1 with TRBJ2-7; a weak D match, TRBD1 (6 bases). The germline CDR1 and CDR2 sequences are DFQATT and SNEGSKA (reference sequence). The CDR3 is 13 amino acids. The CDR3: CSAGGLSRYEQHF. CDR3 coding DNA: TGCAGTGCTGGGGGCCTCTCCCGCTACGAGCAGCACTTC.

This clonotype was observed a handful of times. V gene TRBV15 combines with J gene TRBJ1-4, with 8 nucleotides matching TRBD1. CDR1 and CDR2 (germline): LNHNV, YYDKDF (reference sequence). The V gene end was trimmed by 3 bases and the J gene end by 8 bases; junction bases not matched to a gene: 5. CDR3 length: 14 residues. CDR3 coding DNA: TGTGCCACCAGCAGTTCACAGGGGGACGAAAAACTGTTTTTT. It encodes CATSSSQGDEKLFF. Based on the CDR3 plus reference TRBV15 and TRBJ1-4, the full variable domain is DAMVIQNPRYQVTQFGKPVTLSCSQTLNHNVMYWYQQKSSQAPKLLFHYYDKDFNNEADTPDNFQSRRPNTSFCFLDIRSPGLGDTAMYLCATSSSQGDEKLFFGSGTQLSVL.

The table lists this clonotype with a few counts. The rearrangement uses TRBV12-3 or TRBV12-4 and TRBJ1-3; 7 bases line up with TRBD1. J was trimmed by 0 bases and V by 6 bases; bases with no gene match: 8. The CDR3 consists of 16 residues. CDR3 protein: CASSQGGGTSGNTIYF. In nucleotides, the CDR3 is TGTGCCAGCAGCCAGGGGGGAGGGACCTCTGGAAACACCATATATTTT.

This clonotype was seen ten or more times. The V and J genes are TRBV5-4 and TRBJ1-1, with 8 bases lining up with TRBD1. V dropped 1 base and J dropped 1; count of bases not matched to a gene: 6. The CDR3 covers 16 residues. CDR1 SGHNT and CDR2 YYREEE come from the germline V gene (reference sequence). CDR3: CASSLFSTGGNTEAFF. For the CDR3, the DNA is TGTGCCAGCAGCTTGTTCTCAACAGGGGGGAACACTGAAGCTTTCTTT.